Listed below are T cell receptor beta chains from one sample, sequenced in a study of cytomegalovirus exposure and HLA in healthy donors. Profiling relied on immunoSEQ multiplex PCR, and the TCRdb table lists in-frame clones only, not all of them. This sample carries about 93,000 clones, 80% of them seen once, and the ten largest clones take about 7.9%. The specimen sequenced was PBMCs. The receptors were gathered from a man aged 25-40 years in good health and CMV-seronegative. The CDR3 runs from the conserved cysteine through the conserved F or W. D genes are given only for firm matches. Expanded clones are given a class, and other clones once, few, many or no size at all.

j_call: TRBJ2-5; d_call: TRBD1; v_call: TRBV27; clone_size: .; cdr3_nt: TGTGCCAGCAGTACAGGGGGGATACAAGAGACCCAGTACTTC; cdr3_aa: CASSTGGIQETQYF
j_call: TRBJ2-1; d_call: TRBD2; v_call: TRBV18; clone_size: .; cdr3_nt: TGTGCCAGTAGGACTAGCGGGAGAGGCAATGAGCAGTTCTTC; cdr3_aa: CASRTSGRGNEQFF
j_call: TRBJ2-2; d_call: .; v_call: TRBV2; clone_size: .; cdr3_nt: TGTGCCAGCACCCCCCAAAGGAGGACCGGGGAGCTGTTTTTT; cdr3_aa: CASTPQRRTGELFF
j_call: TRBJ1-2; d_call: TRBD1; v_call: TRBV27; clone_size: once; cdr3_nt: TGTGCCAGCAGCTTGAGGACAGGCTTCTATGGCTACACCTTC; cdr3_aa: CASSLRTGFYGYTF
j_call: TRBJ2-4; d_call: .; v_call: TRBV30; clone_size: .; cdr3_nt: TGTGCCTGGACCCCCGGGGGAAACATTCAGTACTTC; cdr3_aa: CAWTPGGNIQYF
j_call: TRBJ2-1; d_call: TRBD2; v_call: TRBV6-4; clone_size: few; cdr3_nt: TGTGCCAGCAGTGACCAATCGGGAGGGTCCTACAATGAGCAGTTCTTC; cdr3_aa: CASSDQSGGSYNEQFF
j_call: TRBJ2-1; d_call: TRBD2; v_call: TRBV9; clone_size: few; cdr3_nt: TGTGCCAGCAGCGCACAACCTAGCGGGAGAGGGAATGAGCAGTTCTTC; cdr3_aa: CASSAQPSGRGNEQFF
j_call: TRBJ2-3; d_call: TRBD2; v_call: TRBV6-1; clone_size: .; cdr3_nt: TGTGCCAGCAGTGCCGGGACTAGCGGGAGGGCCCGTGATACGCAGTATTTT; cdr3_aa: CASSAGTSGRARDTQYF
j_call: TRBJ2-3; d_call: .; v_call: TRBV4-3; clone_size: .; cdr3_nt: TGCGCCAGCAGCCAAGAGGTGAGAGATACGCAGTATTTT; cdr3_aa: CASSQEVRDTQYF
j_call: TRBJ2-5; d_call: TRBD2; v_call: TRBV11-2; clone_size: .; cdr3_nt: TGTGCCAGCAGCTTAGATCGGGGGGGGGTGGAGACCCAGTACTTC; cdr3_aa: CASSLDRGGVETQYF
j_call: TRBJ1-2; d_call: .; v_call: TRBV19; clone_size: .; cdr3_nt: TGTGCCAGTAGTATCCGGGGGACTAACTATGGCTACACCTTC; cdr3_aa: CASSIRGTNYGYTF
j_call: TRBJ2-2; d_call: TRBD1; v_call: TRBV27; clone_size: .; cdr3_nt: TGTGCCAGTCAGACAGGGGGAACCGGGGAGCTGTTTTTT; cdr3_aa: CASQTGGTGELFF
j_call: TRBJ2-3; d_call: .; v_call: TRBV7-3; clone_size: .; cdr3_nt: TGTGCCAGCAGCTCACTCTCAGCGCCAGATACGCAGTATTTT; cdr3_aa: CASSSLSAPDTQYF
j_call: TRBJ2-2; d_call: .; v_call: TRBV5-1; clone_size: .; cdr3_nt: TGCGCCAGCAGCCCCCTGGCGACAGGGAACACCGGGGAGCTGTTTTTT; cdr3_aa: CASSPLATGNTGELFF
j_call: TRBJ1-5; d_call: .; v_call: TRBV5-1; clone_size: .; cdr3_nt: TGCGCCAGCAGCTTGGCAGGGGACCAGCCCCAGCATTTT; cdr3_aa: CASSLAGDQPQHF
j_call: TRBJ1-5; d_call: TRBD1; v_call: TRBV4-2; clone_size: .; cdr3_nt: TGTGCCAGCAGCCAAGAGCGGCAGGGGGCCTTGGGGGGCGGGCCCCAGCATTTT; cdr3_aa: CASSQERQGALGGGPQHF
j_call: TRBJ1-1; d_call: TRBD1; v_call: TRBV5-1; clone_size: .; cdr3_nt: TGCGCCAGCAGCCAAACTCGGACAGGGCTAGAAGCTTTCTTT; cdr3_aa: CASSQTRTGLEAFF
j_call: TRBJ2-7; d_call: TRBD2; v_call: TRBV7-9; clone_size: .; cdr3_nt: TGTGCCAGCAGCTTCGGGGGGGAGAAGGGGGAGCAGTACTTC; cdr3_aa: CASSFGGEKGEQYF
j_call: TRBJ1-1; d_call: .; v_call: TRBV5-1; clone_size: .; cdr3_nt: TGCGCCAGCAGGGACTGGACTGAAGCTTTCTTT; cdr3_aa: CASRDWTEAFF
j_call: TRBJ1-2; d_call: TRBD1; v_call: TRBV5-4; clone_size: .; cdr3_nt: TGTGCCAGCAGTTACGACAGGGGCAATGGCTACACCTTC; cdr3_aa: CASSYDRGNGYTF
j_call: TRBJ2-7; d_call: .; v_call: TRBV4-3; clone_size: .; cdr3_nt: TGCGCCAGCAGCCAAGGACTGGTTCAGTACGAGCAGTACTTC; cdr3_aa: CASSQGLVQYEQYF
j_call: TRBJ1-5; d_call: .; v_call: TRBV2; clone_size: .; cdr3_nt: TGTGCCAGCAGTGAAGTGGAGCTCCAGCCCCAGCATTTT; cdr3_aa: CASSEVELQPQHF
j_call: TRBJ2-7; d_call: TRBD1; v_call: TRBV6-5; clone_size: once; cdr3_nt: TGTGCCAGCAGTTCCCGGACAGGGGACTCAAGCGAGCAGTACTTC; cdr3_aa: CASSSRTGDSSEQYF
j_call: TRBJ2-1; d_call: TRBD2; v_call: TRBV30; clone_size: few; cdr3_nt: TGTGCCTGGAGTGTGTTGCCGACTAGCGGGAGCTCCGATGAGTTCTTC; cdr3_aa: CAWSVLPTSGSSDEFF
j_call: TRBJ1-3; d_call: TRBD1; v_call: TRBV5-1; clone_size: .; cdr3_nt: TGCGCCAGCAGCTTCGCCGGGACAGGGGGCCTCATGCAGAATTTT; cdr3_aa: CASSFAGTGGLMQNF
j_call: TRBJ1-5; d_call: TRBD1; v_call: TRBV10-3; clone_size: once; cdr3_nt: TGTGCCATCAGCGACAGGGTCCAGCAGCCCCAGCATTTT; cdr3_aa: CAISDRVQQPQHF
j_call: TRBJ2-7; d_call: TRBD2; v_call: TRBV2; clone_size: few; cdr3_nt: TGTGCCAGCCTCAGGGCGGGGGGACAATCCTACGAGCAGTACTTC; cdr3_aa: CASLRAGGQSYEQYF
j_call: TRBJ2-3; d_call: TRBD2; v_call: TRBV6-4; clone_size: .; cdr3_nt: TGTGCCAACAGTGAACTAGCGGGGGCCAGCACAGATACGCAGTATTTT; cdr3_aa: CANSELAGASTDTQYF
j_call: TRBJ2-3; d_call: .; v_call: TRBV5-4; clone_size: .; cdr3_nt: TGTGCCAGCAGCCCCAGGGAAGATACGCAGTATTTT; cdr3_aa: CASSPREDTQYF
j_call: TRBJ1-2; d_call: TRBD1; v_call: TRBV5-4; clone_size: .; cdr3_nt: TGTGCCAGCAGCTTGGCCGGGACAGGGAACGGCTACACCTTC; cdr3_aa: CASSLAGTGNGYTF
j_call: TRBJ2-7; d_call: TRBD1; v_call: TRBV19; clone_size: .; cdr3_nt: TGTGCCAGTAGTAGAGCCCCGGGACAGGGGGGCGAGCAGTACTTC; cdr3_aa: CASSRAPGQGGEQYF
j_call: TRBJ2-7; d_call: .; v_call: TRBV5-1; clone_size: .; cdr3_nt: TGCGCCAGCAGCTTGTGGGAGAGCTCCTACGAGCAGTACTTC; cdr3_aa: CASSLWESSYEQYF
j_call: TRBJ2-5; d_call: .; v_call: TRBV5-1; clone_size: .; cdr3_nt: TGCGCCAGCAGCTTGATACCACAGGGATCGGAGACCCAGTACTTC; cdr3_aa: CASSLIPQGSETQYF
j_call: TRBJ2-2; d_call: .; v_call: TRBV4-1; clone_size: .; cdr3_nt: TGCGCCACGAACAGGGAAATGAACACCGGGGAGCTGTTTTTT; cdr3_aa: CATNREMNTGELFF
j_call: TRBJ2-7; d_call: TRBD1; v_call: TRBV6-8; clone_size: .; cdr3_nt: TGTGCCAGCAGAAGGGACAGAACCTACGAGCAGTACTTC; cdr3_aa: CASRRDRTYEQYF
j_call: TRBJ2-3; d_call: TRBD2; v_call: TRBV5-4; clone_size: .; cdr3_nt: TGTGCCAGCAGCTTGGCCGGGGGGGGCCCTCATACGCAGTATTTT; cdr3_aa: CASSLAGGGPHTQYF
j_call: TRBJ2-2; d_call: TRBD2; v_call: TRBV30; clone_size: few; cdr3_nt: TGTGCCGTTGGACTAGCGGCGAACACCGGGGAGCTGTTTTTT; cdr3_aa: CAVGLAANTGELFF
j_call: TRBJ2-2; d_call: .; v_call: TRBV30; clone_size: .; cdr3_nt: TGTGCCTGGAGTGCAGAGGCCGGGGAGCTGTTTTTT; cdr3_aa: CAWSAEAGELFF
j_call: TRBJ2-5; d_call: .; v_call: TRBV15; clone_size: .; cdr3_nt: TGTGCCACCAGCAGCGGGAGTGCAGAGACCCAGTACTTC; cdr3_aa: CATSSGSAETQYF
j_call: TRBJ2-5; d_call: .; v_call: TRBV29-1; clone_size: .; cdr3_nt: TGCAGCGTTGATCGCTCGGGCAGGGGTACCCAAGAGACCCAGTACTTC; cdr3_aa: CSVDRSGRGTQETQYF
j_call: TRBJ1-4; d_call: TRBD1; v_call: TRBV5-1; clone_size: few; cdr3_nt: TGCGCCAGCAGCCCCCAGGGGGCAACGGAAAAACTGTTTTTT; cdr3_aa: CASSPQGATEKLFF
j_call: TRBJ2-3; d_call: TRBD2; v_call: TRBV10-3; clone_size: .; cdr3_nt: TGTGCCATCAGTGTCGGGGGGAGCACAGATACGCAGTATTTT; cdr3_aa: CAISVGGSTDTQYF
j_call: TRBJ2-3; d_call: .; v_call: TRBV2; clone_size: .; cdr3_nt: TGTGCCAGCAGTCCAATATCGGAGGATACGCAGTATTTT; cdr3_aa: CASSPISEDTQYF
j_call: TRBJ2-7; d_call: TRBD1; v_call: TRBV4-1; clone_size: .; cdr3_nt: TGCGCCAGCAGCCAAGTTGCCGGGACAGGGCAATACGAGCAGTACTTC; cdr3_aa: CASSQVAGTGQYEQYF
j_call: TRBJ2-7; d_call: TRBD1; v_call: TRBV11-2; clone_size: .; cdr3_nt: TGTGCCAGCAGCTTATGGTCCATCGGGACAGGGCGGAGTGTGCAGTACTTC; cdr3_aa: CASSLWSIGTGRSVQYF
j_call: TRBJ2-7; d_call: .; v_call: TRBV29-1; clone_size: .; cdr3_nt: TGCAGCGTTAATACCCGTAGCTCCTACGAGCAGTACTTC; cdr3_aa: CSVNTRSSYEQYF
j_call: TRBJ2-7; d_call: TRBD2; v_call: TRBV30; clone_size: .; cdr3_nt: TGTGCCTGGAGTCGGGCTAGCGGTGGCTACGAGCAGTACTTC; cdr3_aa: CAWSRASGGYEQYF
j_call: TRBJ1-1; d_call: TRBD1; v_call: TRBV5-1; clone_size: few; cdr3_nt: TGCGCCAGCGGGGGACAGCCAACTGAAGCTTTCTTT; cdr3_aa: CASGGQPTEAFF
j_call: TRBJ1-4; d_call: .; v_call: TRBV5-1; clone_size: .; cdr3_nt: TGCGCCAGCAGCCCCCCCAGTGCAACTAATGAAAAACTGTTTTTT; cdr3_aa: CASSPPSATNEKLFF
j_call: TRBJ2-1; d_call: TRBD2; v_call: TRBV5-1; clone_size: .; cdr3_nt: TGCGCCAGCAGCTTGGCAGTGGAGACCCTAGCGGGAGGGCAGTTCTTC; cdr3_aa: CASSLAVETLAGGQFF
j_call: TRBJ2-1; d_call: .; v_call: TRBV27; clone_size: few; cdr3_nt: TGTGCCAGCAGTTTCCAGGGGTCCTACAATGAGCAGTTCTTC; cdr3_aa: CASSFQGSYNEQFF